This T cell receptor (beta chain) was retrieved from a study of blood T cell repertoires in COVID-19. Overall study context: Samples came from the United States, Italy and Spain, spanning acute and convalescent COVID-19.

This CDR3 is built from 14 residues. The germline gives CDR1 LGHNA, CDR2 YSLEER. Trimming shortened V by 2 bases and J by 1 base, and 5 bases separated the two germline ends. Per the authors' pipeline: Nucleated cell counts were estimated from reference gene primer amplification. Using immunoSEQ multiplex PCR, the repertoire was profiled, and TCRdb retains in-frame clones only, with some absent. The V and J calls and the clone size are those of that table, but D and trimming were determined from the DNA. The sample has 30,000 to 40,000 clones, roughly 86% seen once; the top ten hold approximately 41%.

The V and J genes are TRBV4-3 and TRBJ2-2; D is uncertain. The source material was peripheral blood. The TCR sequence derives from a man older than 75 with active or convalescent COVID-19. CDR3 coding DNA: TGCGCCAGCAGCCAACTTCGGAACACCGGGGAGCTGTTTTTT. This translates into CASSQLRNTGELFF.